This note documents a single TCR beta chain sequence. The sample is drawn from a study of blood T cell repertoires in COVID-19. The germline CDR1 and CDR2 sequences are LGHDT and YNNKEL (reference sequence). V was shortened by 1 base and J by 5 bases, with 11 bases between the two germline ends. The CDR3 is 14 amino acids. The table came from immunoSEQ multiplex PCR; TCRdb's copy has only in-frame clones and leaves some out. The data contain 200,000 to 250,000 clones, around 80% of them singletons. Categorization into cohorts depended on clinical history that participants reported. The sequenced sample was PBMCs or T cells enriched from blood (not recorded which). This sequence was found in a man in his 60s who had recovered from COVID-19. V gene TRBV3-1 (or the pseudogene TRBV3-2) combines with J gene TRBJ1-1; perhaps TRBD1 as D (6 bases). The CDR3 nucleotides read TGTGCCAGCAGCCAAGTAACAGGGAATACTGAAGCTTTCTTT. Its translation: CASSQVTGNTEAFF.